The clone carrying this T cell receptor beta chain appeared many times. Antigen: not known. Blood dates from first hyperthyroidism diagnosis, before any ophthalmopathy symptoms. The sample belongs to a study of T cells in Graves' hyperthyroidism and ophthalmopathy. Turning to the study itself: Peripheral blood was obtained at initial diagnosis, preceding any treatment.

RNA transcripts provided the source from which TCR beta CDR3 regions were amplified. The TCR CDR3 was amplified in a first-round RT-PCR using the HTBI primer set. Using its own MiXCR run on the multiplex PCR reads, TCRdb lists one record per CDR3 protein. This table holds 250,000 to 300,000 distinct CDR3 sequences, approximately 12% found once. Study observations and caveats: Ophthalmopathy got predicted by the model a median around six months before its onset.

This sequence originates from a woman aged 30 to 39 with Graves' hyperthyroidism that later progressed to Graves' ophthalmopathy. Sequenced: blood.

This chain's CDR3 is CASRRAGEDNEQFF. The CDR3 DNA is TGTGCCAGCCGTCGCGCAGGGGAGGACAATGAGCAGTTCTTC. The rearrangement joins TRBV7-3 to TRBJ2-1; D may match TRBD1 or TRBD2 (6 bases each). This CDR3 is built from 14 residues. Germline loops: CDR1 SGHTA, CDR2 FQGTGA. V shed 8 bases and J shed 5 bases, with 16 bases lying between them.